The entry below describes one T cell receptor beta chain. The assay was immunoSEQ multiplex PCR, and TCRdb's table has in-frame clones only and misses some. Here the sample spans about 23,000 clones, 85% to 95% being singletons. The data are from a study of preoperative IRX-2 immunotherapy in early breast cancer. Treatment noted: preoperative locoregional IRX-2 cytokine immunotherapy. Germline loops: CDR1 SGHTA, CDR2 FQGNSA. J gave up 7 bases and V 0 bases, and 3 bases lay outside the gene matches. The CDR3 runs to 13 residues. The source was tumor tissue, collected after IRX-2 immunotherapy. The origin of this receptor is a human donor with breast cancer. The chain has TRBV7-2 and TRBJ2-7; 7 nucleotides align to TRBD2. Here the CDR3 DNA reads TGTGCCAGCAGCTTAGCGGGAGGGCGGGAGCAGTACTTC. It specifies CASSLAGGREQYF.